The 13 T cell receptor beta chains given below trace back to one sample, sequenced in a study of tumor-infiltrating lymphocytes in primary liver carcinoma. With a constant-region primer, TCR beta cDNA was made from approximately 450 ng of total RNA. Slightly modified ARM-PCR served as the procedure for the TCR beta libraries. These libraries came from three rounds of nested multiplex PCR. Running 10 cycles apiece, the first two PCR rounds relied on TRBV1-TRBV30 forward primers together with a C-beta reverse primer. Each CDR3 protein gets one entry after TCRdb re-called the multiplex PCR reads with MiXCR. The sample contains some 320,000 distinct CDR3 sequences, approximately 65% of which appear only once. The source of the blood RNA was unsorted whole blood, and germline DNA was extracted as well. The specimen was peripheral blood. These receptors came from a middle-aged man with primary liver carcinoma and hepatitis B virus infection.

A remark on this clonotype: This could be a read error, since a much larger clone is one nucleotide away. The J gene is TRBJ1-1, the V gene TRBV6-1, with 7 bases identical to TRBD1. There are 14 residues in the CDR3. Germline CDR1 MNHNS, CDR2 SASEGT. V lost 6 bases, J lost 11 bases, and 15 bases stayed unmatched. Here the CDR3 DNA reads TGTGCCAGCAGGGACGGGATAGGGGGCGTCGCGGCTTTCTTT. Protein: CASRDGIGGVAAFF.

Points on this clonotype: This may stem from a read error, because a much larger clone lies one nucleotide away. This sequence joins TRBV10-3 and TRBJ2-3; 10 bases map to TRBD2. Germline V lookup: CDR1 ENHRY, CDR2 SYGVKD. V gave up 10 bases and J gave up 2 bases; unmatched junction bases: 3. The CDR3 extends over 13 amino acids. CDR3 sequence (DNA): TGTGCCACAGGGACTAGCGTCACAGATACGCAGTATTTT. This translates into CATGTSVTDTQYF.

This clonotype appeared a single time. Germline and junction disagree at one end, which may indicate a read error. V gene TRBV6-1 combines with J gene TRBJ2-1; D remains unclear. The CDR3 length is 15 residues. Germline CDR1 and CDR2: MNHNS and SASEGT. CDR3: CASSEEGNSYNEQLF. In nucleotides, the CDR3 is TGTGCCAGCAGTGAAGAAGGCAACTCCTACAATGAGCAGCTCTTC.

For this clonotype: The junction departs from the called germline gene at one end, perhaps through a read error. This chain joins TRBV4-1 and TRBJ2-3; 10 nucleotides match TRBD2. CDR3 length equals 18 residues. CDR1 and CDR2 from the germline V gene are MGHRA and YSYEKL. CDR3 nucleotide sequence: TGCGCCAGCAGCCTTGGATTAGCGGGAGGACCCTCTACAGATGCGCAGTATTTT. Translating gives CASSLGLAGGPSTDAQYF.

Details on this clonotype: Germline and junction disagree at one end, which may indicate a read error. The J gene is TRBJ2-1, the V gene TRBV12-3 or TRBV12-4; possibly TRBD1 for D (5 bases). The CDR3 covers 15 residues. For the CDR3, the DNA is TGTGCCAGCATGACAAACGTGGCAGGGCCCCATGAGCAATTCTTC. Translation gives CASMTNVAGPHEQFF.

Note on this clonotype: Relative to the germline gene, one junction end is altered; a read error may explain this. DNA for the CDR3: TGTGCCAGCAGCTTGGCCACAACTAGCTCAGACTACGAGCGGTACTTC. This sequence encodes CASSLATTSSDYERYF. V is TRBV5-5 and J is TRBJ2-7, with D possibly being TRBD2 (6 bases). The CDR3 is made up of 16 amino acids. The germline CDR1 and CDR2 sequences are SGHKS and YYEKEE (reference sequence).

This clonotype has a count of ten or more. Here the CDR3 DNA reads TGTGCCAGCAGCCCTGCCGATTGGCGGGAGAGTGGTAACGAGCAGTACTTC. Its translation is CASSPADWRESGNEQYF. The V and J genes are TRBV4-2 and TRBJ2-7, with 7 bases aligning to TRBD2. CDR1 is LGHNA and CDR2 is YNFKEQ in the germline V gene. V lost 4 bases, J lost 5 bases, and 17 bases stayed unmatched. This CDR3 spans 17 amino acids.

About this clonotype itself: A much more abundant neighbour one base away suggests this may be a read error. CDR3 sequence reads: CSVEYSGTGKYEQYF. The CDR3 DNA reads TGCAGCGTTGAATATAGCGGGACAGGGAAGTACGAGCAGTACTTC. V and J are TRBV29-1 and TRBJ2-7; possible D gene TRBD1, 9 bases. V dropped 2 bases and J dropped 4 bases, with 18 bases sitting between them. The CDR3 is 15 residues long. Germline V gene sequence: CDR1 SQVTM, CDR2 ANQGSEA.

This clonotype was picked up a small number of times. Being one base from a much bigger clone, this may be a read error. The chain is built from TRBV4-2 and TRBJ1-5; D uncertain. Germline loops: CDR1 LGHNA, CDR2 YNFKEQ. V lost 0 bases and J lost 6, with 3 bases in between. This CDR3 has 12 amino acids. CDR3 sequence: CASSQEGQPQHF. CDR3 nucleotide sequence: TGTGCCAGCAGCCAAGAAGGTCAGCCCCAGCATTTT.

In this sample, this clonotype turned up a few times. The rearrangement uses TRBV10-3 and TRBJ2-5; TRBD2 aligns across 8 bases. CDR1 is ENHRY and CDR2 is SYGVKD in the germline V gene. This CDR3 is 13 amino acids long. Unmatched junction bases numbered 2, after V lost 7 bases and J lost 1 base. For the CDR3, the DNA is TGTGCCATCACGGGGGGGGCCCAAGAGACCCAGTACTTC. Translated, it gives CAITGGAQETQYF.

This clonotype was detected ten times or more. This rearrangement joins TRBV12-3 or TRBV12-4 to TRBJ2-4, with 9 positions matching TRBD2. Losses at the gene ends were 4 bases for V and 8 bases for J; bases not matched to a gene: 9. The CDR3 length is 15 residues. The CDR3 sequence: CASSYSGTSSDIQYF. CDR3 coding DNA: TGTGCCAGCAGTTACTCCGGGACTAGCTCCGACATTCAGTACTTC.

This clonotype was seen ten or more times. The chain has TRBV6-2 or TRBV6-3 and TRBJ2-1; D is ambiguous. The V end was cut by 6 bases, the J end by 0 bases, with 9 bases between. Germline CDR1 and CDR2: MNHEY and SVGEGT. The CDR3 is made up of 14 amino acids. The CDR3, as DNA: TGTGCCAGCAGCGAAGTGCACTCCTACAATGAGCAGTTCTTC. It encodes CASSEVHSYNEQFF.

The chain joins TRBV14 to TRBJ2-5; the D gene could be TRBD1 or TRBD2 (5 bases each). V lost 0 bases and J 2 bases, leaving 10 bases between the germline ends. CDR1 and CDR2 from the germline V gene are SGHDN and FVKESK. CDR3 length equals 15 residues. The CDR3 sequence: CASSQDGASQETQYF. CDR3 DNA sequence: TGTGCCAGCAGCCAAGACGGGGCATCTCAAGAGACCCAGTACTTC.